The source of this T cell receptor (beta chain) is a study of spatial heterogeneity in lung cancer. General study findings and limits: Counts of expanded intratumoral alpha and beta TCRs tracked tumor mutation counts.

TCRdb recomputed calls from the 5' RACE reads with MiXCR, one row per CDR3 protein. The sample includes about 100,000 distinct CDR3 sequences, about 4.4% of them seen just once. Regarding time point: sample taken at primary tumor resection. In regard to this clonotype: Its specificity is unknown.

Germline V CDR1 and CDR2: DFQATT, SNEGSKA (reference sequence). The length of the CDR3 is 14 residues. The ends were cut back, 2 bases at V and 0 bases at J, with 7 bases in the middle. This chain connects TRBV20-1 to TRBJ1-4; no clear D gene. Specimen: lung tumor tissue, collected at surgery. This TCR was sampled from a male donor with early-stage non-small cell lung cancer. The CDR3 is CSARRQATNEKLFF. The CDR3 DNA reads TGCAGTGCTAGAAGACAAGCAACTAATGAAAAACTGTTTTTT.